A single sample is the source of the 7 T cell receptor beta chains below, sequenced in a study of blood T cell repertoires in COVID-19. The data were produced by immunoSEQ multiplex PCR, yet TCRdb's version contains in-frame clones alone and is incomplete. Counted here are 300,000 to 400,000 clones, 86% occurring once; the ten biggest clones make up around 4.2%. Sequenced input: PBMCs or T cells enriched from blood (not recorded which). The source is a woman aged 40 to 50 with acute COVID-19.

The rearrangement uses TRBV7-9 and TRBJ2-7; unclear D gene. V was cut by 5 bases and J by 1 base, with 12 bases left in between. Germline-derived CDR1 and CDR2 are SEHNR and FQNEAQ (reference sequence). This CDR3 comprises 14 residues. CDR3 nucleotide sequence: TGTGCCAGCAGCCCCCTCGAAGCATCCTACGAGCAGTACTTC. Its translation: CASSPLEASYEQYF. Together with reference TRBV7-9 and TRBJ2-7, the CDR3 gives the full variable domain: DTGVSQNPRHKITKRGQNVTFRCDPISEHNRLYWYRQTLGQGPEFLTYFQNEAQLEKSRLLSDRFSAERPKGSFSTLEIQRTEQGDSAMYLCASSPLEASYEQYFGPGTRLTVT.

The chain has TRBV28 and TRBJ2-5; the match to TRBD1 covers 11 bases. With V trimmed by 2 bases and J by 0 bases, 17 bases remained unmatched. This CDR3 comprises 21 residues. Germline V gene lookup returns CDR1 MDHEN and CDR2 SYDVKM. CDR3 sequence reads: CASSLIILGTGGTYDQETQYF. In DNA form, the CDR3 reads TGTGCCAGCAGTTTAATTATCTTGGGGACAGGGGGGACATACGACCAAGAGACCCAGTACTTC.

The J gene is TRBJ2-7, the V gene TRBV9; D perhaps matches TRBD1 (7 bases). Trimming removed 0 bases from V and 6 bases from J, with 16 bases in between. Germline loops: CDR1 SGDLS, CDR2 YYNGEE. This CDR3 is built from 15 residues. The CDR3 reads CASSVAPTGRLEQYF. CDR3 bases: TGTGCCAGCAGCGTAGCCCCGACAGGGAGGCTCGAGCAGTACTTC.

The chain employs TRBV5-1 and TRBJ2-1; possible D gene TRBD2, 6 bases. Germline lookup yields CDR1 SGHRS and CDR2 YFSETQ. The CDR3 length is 14 residues. Trimming removed 5 bases from V and 2 bases from J, with 11 bases in between. The CDR3 coding sequence is TGCGCCAGCAGAGGCGGAGGGCCCTACAATGAGCAGTTCTTC. Protein product: CASRGGGPYNEQFF.

The DNA for the CDR3 is TGTGCCAGCTCACCCGGTCGACAGAGAGAAGAGACCCAGTACTTC. This codes for CASSPGRQREETQYF. The chain employs TRBV18 and TRBJ2-5, with D possibly being TRBD1 (5 bases). This CDR3 is 15 amino acids long. V dropped 3 bases and J dropped 3 bases, with 14 bases sitting between them. CDR1 and CDR2 from the germline V gene are KGHSH and LQKENI. Variable domain in full (rest from reference TRBV18 and TRBJ2-5): NAGVMQNPRHLVRRRGQEARLRCSPMKGHSHVYWYRQLPEEGLKFMVYLQKENIIDESGMPKERFSAEFPKEGPSILRIQQVVRGDSAAYFCASSPGRQREETQYFGPGTRLLVL.

The chain couples TRBV28 to TRBJ1-2; no reliable D call. CDR1 MDHEN and CDR2 SYDVKM come from the germline V gene. The V gene lost 4 bases and the J gene lost 6 bases, with 9 bases spanning the gap. The CDR3 length is 12 residues. CDR3 sequence (DNA): TGTGCCAGCAGTTCCCGGTTGGATGGCTACACCTTC. It codes for CASSSRLDGYTF.

Comment on this clone: At the DNA level, this CDR3 is encoded by other sequences in the same sample as well. The chain couples TRBV18 to TRBJ1-4, with D unresolved. Germline V gene sequence: CDR1 KGHSH, CDR2 LQKENI. With 5 bases removed from V and 0 bases from J, the gap between germline ends came to 7 bases. The CDR3 runs to 14 residues. The CDR3 region has the DNA TGTGCCAGCTCATACGGTGCAACTAATGAAAAACTGTTTTTT. Translated, it gives CASSYGATNEKLFF.